One sample yielded the 5 T cell receptor beta chains listed below, sequenced in a study of post-analysis software for immune sequencing data. Their specific antigens are unknown. The TCR beta cDNA libraries carried unique molecular identifiers. One entry per CDR3 protein results from TCRdb running MiXCR on the PCR reads. This sample has about 820,000 distinct CDR3 sequences, with around 53% found just once. Study outcomes and limitations: Patients carried roughly five TRBV segments more frequently than controls did, and TRBV5-6, TRBV5-1 and TRBV20-1 were among them.

Sequenced: blood. These receptors were collected from a girl between 10 and 17 years old with multiple sclerosis.

V gene TRBV27 combines with J gene TRBJ2-5; D is unresolved. The CDR3 consists of 16 residues. Trimming took 2 bases from V and 4 from J, leaving 17 bases between them. Germline CDR1 and CDR2: MNHEY and SMNVEV (reference sequence). The CDR3: CASSLTGLASAETQYF. CDR3 DNA sequence: TGTGCCAGCAGTTTAACCGGCTTGGCATCGGCAGAGACCCAGTACTTC.

This sequence joins TRBV25-1 and TRBJ1-1; the match to TRBD1 covers 9 bases. CDR1 and CDR2 (germline): MGHDK, SYGVNS. Trimming removed 7 bases from V and 6 bases from J; junction bases left unmatched: 9. The CDR3 spans 14 residues. The CDR3 reads CASTGDRAPPEAFF. The CDR3 DNA sequence: TGTGCCAGCACTGGGGACAGGGCCCCACCTGAAGCTTTCTTT.

This clonotype was observed a few times. The chain couples TRBV15 to TRBJ2-4; 14 bases fit TRBD2. TRBJ2-7 explains the end of the DNA better; the J call may be wrong. CDR1 is LNHNV and CDR2 is YYDKDF in the germline V gene (reference sequence). This CDR3 is built from 17 residues. This CDR3 reads CATSRARTSGGYDEQYF. CDR3 DNA sequence: TGTGCCACCAGCAGAGCCCGGACTAGCGGGGGGTACGACGAGCAGTACTTC.

This chain links TRBV5-1 with TRBJ2-7; TRBD1 agrees at 10 bases. After removal of 2 bases from V and 3 bases from J, the junction contained 5 bases not matched to a gene. Per the germline V gene, CDR1 is SGHRS and CDR2 is YFSETQ. The CDR3 contains 15 residues. Written as DNA, the CDR3 is TGCGCCAGCAGCTTCAGACAGGGGGCCGGCTACGAGCAGTACTTC. The encoded protein is CASSFRQGAGYEQYF.

This clonotype was recorded a few times. The gene calls are TRBV27 and TRBJ1-1; 9 bases map to TRBD1. J was trimmed by 4 bases and V by 7 bases; bases with no gene match: 10. CDR1 is MNHEY, CDR2 SMNVEV, per germline (reference sequence). The CDR3 has 15 amino acids. Here the CDR3 reads CASIDRGSQATEAFF. CDR3 nucleotides: TGTGCCAGCATAGACAGGGGGAGTCAGGCCACTGAAGCTTTCTTT.